The 16 T cell receptor beta chains listed next were all sequenced from one sample in a study of T-cell memory formation after mild COVID-19. TCRdb re-called the 5' RACE reads with MiXCR, one entry per CDR3 protein. The table shows a few hundred thousand distinct CDR3 sequences, with around 30% occurring only once. Sequencing was performed on PBMCs or a T cell subset sorted from them (not recorded which). The receptors derive from an adult woman who had mild COVID-19 (a few samples of this study predate the infection). Cell type and time point are not known.

This clonotype was picked up a small number of times. The chain is built from TRBV12-3 or TRBV12-4 and TRBJ2-7; weak D call: TRBD1 (5 bases). V lost 2 bases, J lost 2 bases, and 10 bases lay in between. The CDR3 is 14 amino acids. In DNA form, the CDR3 reads TGTGCCAGCAGTTTAAGGGGCTCCACCTACGAGCAGTACTTC. Translation gives CASSLRGSTYEQYF.

This clonotype was counted between two and nine times. The rearrangement uses TRBV11-3 and TRBJ2-1; D is uncertain. The ends were cut back, 3 bases at V and 1 base at J, with 10 bases in the middle. This CDR3 is 15 amino acids long. The germline V gene has CDR1 SGHNT and CDR2 YENEEA. The CDR3 protein is CASSFLTTSYNEQFF. The CDR3 DNA reads TGTGCCAGCAGCTTTCTGACCACTTCCTACAATGAGCAGTTCTTC.

This sequence joins TRBV7-3 and TRBJ2-1, with D maybe TRBD1 (6 bases). There are 15 residues in the CDR3. The V end lost 4 bases, the J end lost 2 bases, and 12 bases lay between the germline ends. Per germline, CDR1 SGHTA and CDR2 FQGTGA. The CDR3 DNA follows: TGTGCCAGCAGCTCGCCGGACAGAGCCTACAATGAGCAGTTCTTC. Its protein is CASSSPDRAYNEQFF.

This clonotype was seen a few times. The chain joins TRBV7-6 to TRBJ2-7; D is possibly TRBD1 (5 bases). The CDR3 is 14 residues long. CDR1 and CDR2 (germline): SGHVS, FNYEAQ. Trimming shortened V by 1 base and J by 4 bases, and 11 bases separated the two germline ends. CDR3 residues: CASSLGQGIYEQYF. The CDR3, as DNA: TGTGCCAGCAGCTTAGGCCAGGGTATATACGAGCAGTACTTC.

This chain links TRBV6-1 with TRBJ1-1; 7 bases line up with TRBD1. V shed 2 bases, J shed 4 bases, and the junction held 4 bases outside the gene matches. The CDR3 is made up of 14 amino acids. Germline lookup yields CDR1 MNHNS and CDR2 SASEGT. CDR3 protein: CASSEPGQFTEAFF. As DNA, the CDR3 is TGTGCCAGCAGTGAACCGGGACAGTTCACTGAAGCTTTCTTT.

This clonotype showed up just a few times. This chain links TRBV20-1 with TRBJ1-2, with D possibly TRBD1 on 5 matching bases. Trimming removed 0 bases at V and 6 bases at J, with 14 bases between. The CDR3 extends over 14 amino acids. In germline, CDR1 is DFQATT, CDR2 SNEGSKA (reference sequence). The CDR3 spells CSAREGSGGNGYTF. The CDR3 coding sequence is TGCAGTGCTAGAGAAGGGAGTGGGGGTAATGGCTACACCTTC.

The chain employs TRBV20-1 and TRBJ2-3, with 7 bases aligning to TRBD1. The J segment lost 3 bases and the V segment lost 2 bases, leaving 8 bases of the junction unmatched. Germline values: CDR1 DFQATT, CDR2 SNEGSKA (reference sequence). The CDR3 runs to 15 residues. This CDR3 is CSARPQGLWTDTQYF. CDR3 DNA sequence: TGCAGTGCTAGACCACAGGGGTTATGGACAGATACGCAGTATTTT.

The rearrangement uses TRBV24-1 and TRBJ2-1; D not resolved. Germline V gene lookup returns CDR1 KGHDR and CDR2 SFDVKD. Trimming shortened V by 5 bases and J by 3 bases, and 13 bases separated the two germline ends. CDR3 size: 15 residues. The CDR3, as DNA: TGTGCCACCAGTGTAGGAACGGTCTACTACAATGAGCAGTTCTTC. It is translated as CATSVGTVYYNEQFF.

This clonotype was seen a handful of times. This chain connects TRBV27 to TRBJ1-6, with 9 bases matching TRBD1. The CDR3 consists of 15 residues. Losses at the gene ends were 7 bases for V and 9 bases for J; bases not matched to a gene: 10. From germline, CDR1 is MNHEY and CDR2 SMNVEV (reference sequence). CDR3 nucleotides: TGTGCCAGCAAAAAGGGGGACAGGGATGTTTCACCCCTCCACTTT. Translation: CASKKGDRDVSPLHF.

This clonotype occurred a few times. This chain uses TRBV7-2 with TRBJ2-1, with 14 bases aligning to TRBD2. The CDR3 contains 17 residues. V was pared by 5 bases and J by 6 bases, with 9 bases of the junction left unmatched. Germline V gene sequence: CDR1 SGHTA, CDR2 FQGNSA. The CDR3 here is CASSRDFGTSGSNEQFF. CDR3 DNA sequence: TGTGCCAGCAGCCGGGACTTCGGGACTAGCGGGAGCAATGAGCAGTTCTTC. The full variable domain, with the rest looked up from reference TRBV7-2 and TRBJ2-1, is GAGVSQSPSNKVTEKGKDVELRCDPISGHTALYWYRQSLGQGLEFLIYFQGNSAPDKSGLPSDRFSAERTGGSVSTLTIQRTQQEDSAVYLCASSRDFGTSGSNEQFFGPGTRLTVL.

The rearrangement uses TRBV14 and TRBJ1-2; no firm D call. This CDR3 contains 18 residues. The V and J ends lost 4 bases and 4 bases respectively, with 25 bases between them. Germline loops: CDR1 SGHDN, CDR2 FVKESK. Here the CDR3 DNA reads TGTGCCAGCAGCCCCCATTGGGATCAGCTCCACACCTTCTATGGCTACACCTTC. Translating gives CASSPHWDQLHTFYGYTF.

The genes are TRBV24-1 and TRBJ2-1, with TRBD2 matching over 9 bases. This CDR3 is built from 15 residues. CDR1 is KGHDR, CDR2 SFDVKD, per germline. Unmatched junction bases numbered 5, after V lost 6 bases and J lost 3 bases. The CDR3 DNA reads as TGTGCCACCAGTAAAGATAGCGGGAGCTACAATGAGCAGTTCTTC. Its translation is CATSKDSGSYNEQFF.

V usage is TRBV27 and J usage is TRBJ2-7, with TRBD1 identical over 8 bases. From germline, CDR1 is MNHEY and CDR2 SMNVEV (reference sequence). Losses at the gene ends were 6 bases for V and 0 bases for J; bases not matched to a gene: 10. CDR3 length equals 16 residues. CDR3 protein: CASRIYTGTGSYEQYF. The CDR3, as DNA: TGTGCCAGCAGGATATATACCGGGACAGGCTCCTACGAGCAGTACTTC.

This clonotype was recorded a few times. The chain combines TRBV12-3 or TRBV12-4 with TRBJ2-4, with a tentative D call TRBD1 (5 bases). CDR3 size: 16 residues. The V end lost 0 bases, the J end lost 3 bases, and 12 bases lay between the germline ends. The CDR3 coding sequence is TGTGCCAGCAGTTTAGCGCAGGGAACGATCAAAAACATTCAGTACTTC. Translated: CASSLAQGTIKNIQYF.

This clonotype was detected only a few times. V is TRBV7-9 and J is TRBJ1-3; D remains unclear. This CDR3 comprises 13 residues. CDR1 SEHNR and CDR2 FQNEAQ come from the germline V gene (reference sequence). The V gene lost 2 bases and the J gene lost 1 base, with 3 bases spanning the gap. CDR3 sequence (DNA): TGTGCCAGCAGCTTATCTTCTGGAAACACCATATATTTT. The encoded protein is CASSLSSGNTIYF.

The chain is built from TRBV21-1 and TRBJ2-3. TRBV21-1 is a pseudogene locus. The CDR3 extends over 17 amino acids. The CDR3 DNA reads TGTGCCAGCAGCAAAGCGCAGCACAGTAGAAGCACAGATACGCAGTATTTT. Amino acid sequence: CASSKAQHSRSTDTQYF.